Below, 13 T cell receptor beta chains from the same sample are listed, as sequenced in a study of radiotherapy plus CTLA-4 blockade in lung cancer. Measured with immunoSEQ multiplex PCR; TCRdb has only the in-frame clones, and not every one. The data show about 87,000 clones, around nine tenths seen once. The sequencing here drew on peripheral blood, taken from a patient treated with radiotherapy plus ipilimumab. These receptors were taken from a human donor with non-small cell lung cancer that progressed on radiotherapy plus ipilimumab.

V gene TRBV7-9 combines with J gene TRBJ1-2, with D hard to call. Trimming cost V 5 bases and J 8 bases, with 15 bases left between them. The germline V gene encodes CDR1 SEHNR and CDR2 FQNEAQ (reference sequence). This CDR3 spans 13 amino acids. The CDR3 DNA follows: TGTGCCAGCAGCCCTGCCGTGGCCGGGGGCTACACCTTC. This gives the protein CASSPAVAGGYTF.

The V gene is TRBV4-1, the J gene TRBJ1-6; maybe TRBD1 (6 bases). The germline V gene has CDR1 MGHRA and CDR2 YSYEKL. This CDR3 region has 17 residues. Trimming left V 1 base short and J 7 bases short, with 17 bases between. The CDR3 reads CASSQVQEKRGNSPLHF. CDR3 in DNA: TGCGCCAGCAGCCAAGTTCAGGAAAAGAGGGGGAATTCACCCCTCCACTTT.

The chain couples TRBV7-2 to TRBJ2-1, with 9 bases that match TRBD2. This CDR3 region has 16 residues. Germline V gene lookup returns CDR1 SGHTA and CDR2 FQGNSA. V shed 0 bases and J 8 bases; nucleotides not matched to a gene: 8. As DNA, the CDR3 is TGTGCCAGCAGCTTAGCGTCCAGCGGGGGGATATATGAGCAGTTCTTC. It codes for CASSLASSGGIYEQFF.

The chain combines TRBV9 with TRBJ2-1, with 10 bases identical to TRBD2. The CDR3 is 15 residues long. Germline CDR1 reads SGDLS; CDR2 reads YYNGEE. V lost 0 bases to trimming and J lost 3 bases; unmatched junction nucleotides: 0. The CDR3 DNA reads TGTGCCAGCAGCGTAGGGACTAGCGGCTACAATGAGCAGTTCTTC. It specifies CASSVGTSGYNEQFF.

V usage is TRBV14 and J usage is TRBJ1-2; D is unclear. Deletions cut 10 bases from V and 4 bases from J, with 13 bases between. Germline values: CDR1 SGHDN, CDR2 FVKESK. The CDR3 sequence is 12 residues long. CDR3 DNA: TGTGCCACTTCGGGCAGTTCCTATGGCTACACCTTC. Encoded protein: CATSGSSYGYTF.

The V gene is TRBV29-1, the J gene TRBJ2-7; 7 nucleotides line up with TRBD1. The CDR3 has 14 amino acids. Trimming cost V 4 bases and J 3 bases; bases outside gene matches: 9. Germline-derived CDR1 and CDR2 are SQVTM and ANQGSEA. The CDR3 region is CSVGGGLGDYEQYF. CDR3 coding DNA: TGCAGCGTTGGAGGGGGCCTTGGAGACTACGAGCAGTACTTC.

The chain combines TRBV11-3 with TRBJ2-5; D ambiguous. This CDR3 has 13 residues. V lost 0 bases and J lost 1, with 3 bases in between. Germline V gene sequence: CDR1 SGHNT, CDR2 YENEEA. The CDR3 nucleotides are TGTGCCAGCAGCTTAGACAGCCAAGAGACCCAGTACTTC. This translates into CASSLDSQETQYF.

In regard to this clone: One end of the junction fails to match germline, which may point to a read error. The chain combines TRBV5-6 with TRBJ2-5; D is undetermined. Germline V CDR1 and CDR2: SGHDT, YYEEEE. This CDR3 spans 13 amino acids. CDR3 bases: TGTGCCGGCAGCCCCCCTCTGGGCGAGACCCAGTACTTC. Encoded protein: CAGSPPLGETQYF.

This clone has only a few counts. Here the CDR3 DNA reads TGCGCCAGCAGCGGGACAGGGGGCCGGGGCTACACCTTC. Translating it yields CASSGTGGRGYTF. The gene calls are TRBV4-3 and TRBJ1-2, with 12 bases fitting TRBD1. V lost 5 bases to trimming and J lost 8 bases; unmatched junction nucleotides: 3. The CDR3 is made up of 13 amino acids. Per germline, CDR1 LGHNA and CDR2 YSLEER.

This chain uses TRBV21-1 with TRBJ2-7; TRBD2 is taken as the D call from the table, unchecked against the DNA. TRBV21-1 is tagged as a pseudogene. The CDR3 is made up of 17 amino acids. The CDR3 nucleotides read TGTGCCAGCAGCAGTGAGATCGCCGGGACTAGCGGGCCCAGTGGGTACTTC. It encodes CASSSEIAGTSGPSGYF.

The chain links TRBV4-2 to TRBJ2-3, with D unclear. Trimming cost V 0 bases and J 6 bases, with 13 bases left between them. The CDR3 runs to 15 residues. The germline V gene encodes CDR1 LGHNA and CDR2 YNFKEQ. The CDR3, as DNA: TGTGCCAGCAGCCAAGATCCTGCGGCAATGGATACGCAGTATTTT. This translates into CASSQDPAAMDTQYF.

This rearrangement joins TRBV2 to TRBJ1-1; D uncertain. CDR1 is SNHLY, CDR2 FYNNEI, per germline. CDR3 length: 15 residues. V lost 0 bases to trimming and J lost 10 bases, with 18 bases between them. The CDR3 is CASSEAAGIGVGAFF. The CDR3 coding sequence is TGTGCCAGCAGTGAAGCGGCGGGGATAGGAGTTGGAGCTTTCTTT. Full variable domain (remainder filled in from reference TRBV2 and TRBJ1-1): EPEVTQTPSHQVTQMGQEVILRCVPISNHLYFYWYRQILGQKVEFLVSFYNNEISEKSEIFDDQFSVERPDGSNFTLKIRSTKLEDSAMYFCASSEAAGIGVGAFFGQGTRLTVV.

This chain links TRBV2 with TRBJ1-2, with a tentative D call TRBD1 (5 bases). Between the trimmed V and J ends, which lost 10 bases and 5 bases, there was a span of 17 bases. This CDR3 has 13 amino acids. CDR1 SNHLY and CDR2 FYNNEI come from the germline V gene. For the CDR3, the DNA is TGTGCCACCCAAACCGCCAGGGATTATGGCTACACCTTC. The encoded protein is CATQTARDYGYTF.